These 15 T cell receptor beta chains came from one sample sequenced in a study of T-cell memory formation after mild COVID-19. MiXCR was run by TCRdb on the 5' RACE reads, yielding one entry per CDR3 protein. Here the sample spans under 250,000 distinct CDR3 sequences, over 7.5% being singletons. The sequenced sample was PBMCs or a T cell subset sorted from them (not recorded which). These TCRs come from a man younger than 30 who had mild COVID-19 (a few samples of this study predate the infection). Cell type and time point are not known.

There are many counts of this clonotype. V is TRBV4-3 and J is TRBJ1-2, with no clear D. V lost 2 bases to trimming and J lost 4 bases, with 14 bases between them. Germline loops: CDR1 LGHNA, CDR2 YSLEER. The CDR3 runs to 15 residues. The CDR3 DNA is TGCGCCAGCAGCCAAAATCGGCAGGAAAGCTATGGCTACACCTTC. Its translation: CASSQNRQESYGYTF.

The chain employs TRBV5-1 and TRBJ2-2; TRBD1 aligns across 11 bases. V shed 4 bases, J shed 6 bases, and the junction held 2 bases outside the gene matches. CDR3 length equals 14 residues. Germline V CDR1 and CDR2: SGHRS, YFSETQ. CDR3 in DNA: TGCGCCAGCAGCCCGGACAGGGGGCCCGGGGAGCTGTTTTTT. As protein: CASSPDRGPGELFF.

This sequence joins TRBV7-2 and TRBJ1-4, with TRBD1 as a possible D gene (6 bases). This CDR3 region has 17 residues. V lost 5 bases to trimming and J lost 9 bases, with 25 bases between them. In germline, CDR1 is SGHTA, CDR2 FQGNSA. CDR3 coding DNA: TGTGCCAGCAGCCCAAAGGGGGGAACCTGGGACGGTCAAAAACTGTTTTTT. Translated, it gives CASSPKGGTWDGQKLFF. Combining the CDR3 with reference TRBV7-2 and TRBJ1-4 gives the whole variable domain GAGVSQSPSNKVTEKGKDVELRCDPISGHTALYWYRQSLGQGLEFLIYFQGNSAPDKSGLPSDRFSAERTGGSVSTLTIQRTQQEDSAVYLCASSPKGGTWDGQKLFFGSGTQLSVL.

For the CDR3, the DNA is TGCGCCAGCAGCCAAGACAGGTCAGGTTGTGTC. It specifies CASSQDRSGCV. This chain uses TRBV4-3 with TRBJ2-7, with unresolved D. CDR1 LGHNA and CDR2 YSLEER come from the germline V gene. This CDR3 comprises 11 residues.

CDR3 sequence (DNA): TGTGCCAGCAGCACCCGTCGGGGGGCCCCTGAAGCTTTCTTT. Translating it yields CASSTRRGAPEAFF. The chain couples TRBV7-2 to TRBJ1-1; tentative D call: TRBD1 (6 bases). Trimming left V 5 bases short and J 6 bases short, with 16 bases between. CDR1 and CDR2 from the germline V gene are SGHTA and FQGNSA. The CDR3 is made up of 14 amino acids.

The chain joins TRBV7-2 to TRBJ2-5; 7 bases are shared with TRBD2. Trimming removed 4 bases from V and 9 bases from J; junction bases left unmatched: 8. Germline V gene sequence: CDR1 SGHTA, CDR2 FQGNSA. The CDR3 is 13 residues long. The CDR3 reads CASSWTASGAQYF. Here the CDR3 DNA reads TGTGCCAGCAGCTGGACCGCTAGCGGAGCCCAGTACTTC.

CDR3 nucleotides: TGTGCCAGTAGTCGCTCCGTTTCTGGGGCCAACGTCCTGACTTTC. Translated, it gives CASSRSVSGANVLTF. This chain links TRBV19 with TRBJ2-6, with D hard to call. Between the trimmed V and J ends, which lost 5 bases and 1 base, there was a span of 9 bases. Germline V CDR1 and CDR2: LNHDA, SQIVND (reference sequence). The length of the CDR3 is 15 residues.

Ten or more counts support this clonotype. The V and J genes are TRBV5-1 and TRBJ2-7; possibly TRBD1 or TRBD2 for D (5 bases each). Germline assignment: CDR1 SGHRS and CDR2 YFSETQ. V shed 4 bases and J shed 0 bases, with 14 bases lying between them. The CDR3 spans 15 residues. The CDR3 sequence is CASSPGDVSSYEQYF. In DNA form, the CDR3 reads TGCGCCAGCAGCCCCGGGGACGTGAGCTCCTACGAGCAGTACTTC.

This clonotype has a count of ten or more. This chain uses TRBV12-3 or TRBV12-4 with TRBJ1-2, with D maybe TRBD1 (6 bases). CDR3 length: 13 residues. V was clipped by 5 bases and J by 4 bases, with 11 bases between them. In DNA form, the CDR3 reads TGTGCCAGCAGTCCGACAGGCGCCTATGGCTACACCTTC. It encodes CASSPTGAYGYTF.

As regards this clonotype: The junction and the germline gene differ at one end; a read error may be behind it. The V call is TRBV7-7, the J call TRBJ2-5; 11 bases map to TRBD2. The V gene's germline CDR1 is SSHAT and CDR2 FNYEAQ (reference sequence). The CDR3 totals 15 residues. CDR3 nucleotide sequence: TGTGCTAGCAGCCGGACTAGCGGGTACCAAGAGACCCAGTACTTC. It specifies CASSRTSGYQETQYF.

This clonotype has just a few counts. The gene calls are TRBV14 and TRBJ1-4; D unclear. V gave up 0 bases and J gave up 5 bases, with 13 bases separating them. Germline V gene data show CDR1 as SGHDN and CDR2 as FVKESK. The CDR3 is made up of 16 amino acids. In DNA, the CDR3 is TGTGCCAGCAGCCAAGATCGTAACGGAGGGAATGAAAAACTGTTTTTT. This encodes CASSQDRNGGNEKLFF.

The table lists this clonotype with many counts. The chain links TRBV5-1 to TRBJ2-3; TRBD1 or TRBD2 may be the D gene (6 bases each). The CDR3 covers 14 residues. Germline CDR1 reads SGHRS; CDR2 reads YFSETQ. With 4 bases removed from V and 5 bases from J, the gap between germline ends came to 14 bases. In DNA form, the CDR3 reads TGCGCCAGCAGCGAAGGGGGGCACGGAGATACGCAGTATTTT. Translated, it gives CASSEGGHGDTQYF.

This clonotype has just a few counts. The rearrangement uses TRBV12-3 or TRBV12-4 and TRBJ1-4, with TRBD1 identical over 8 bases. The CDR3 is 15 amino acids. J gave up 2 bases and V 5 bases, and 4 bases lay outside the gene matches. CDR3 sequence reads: CASSTRTGTNEKLFF. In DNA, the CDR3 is TGTGCCAGCAGTACAAGGACAGGGACTAATGAAAAACTGTTTTTT.

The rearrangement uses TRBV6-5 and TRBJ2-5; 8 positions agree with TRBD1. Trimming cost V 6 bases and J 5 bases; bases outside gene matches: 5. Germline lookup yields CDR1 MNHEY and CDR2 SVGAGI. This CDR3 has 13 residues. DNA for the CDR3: TGTGCCAGCAGCAGGGGGCCCCAGGAGACCCAGTACTTC. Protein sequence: CASSRGPQETQYF.

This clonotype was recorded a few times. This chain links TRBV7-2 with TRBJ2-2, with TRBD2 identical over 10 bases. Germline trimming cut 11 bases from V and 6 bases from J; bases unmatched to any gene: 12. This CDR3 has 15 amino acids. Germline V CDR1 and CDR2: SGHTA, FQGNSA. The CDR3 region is CAGSSGGYPPGELFF. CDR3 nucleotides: TGTGCCGGGAGTAGCGGGGGGTATCCCCCCGGGGAGCTGTTTTTT.